The sequence of this TCR beta chain was determined in a study of blood T cell repertoires in COVID-19. About the research overall: Researchers got acute and convalescent COVID-19 samples from the United States, Italy and Spain. The analysed material was cDNA or gDNA that came from T cells, B-cell-depleted T cells, or PBMCs.

The trim removed 2 bases at V and 7 bases at J, leaving 6 bases unmatched. The CDR3 is made up of 15 amino acids. Germline V gene sequence: CDR1 MGHRA, CDR2 YSYEKL. In the authors' methods: Reference gene primer amplification gave estimated nucleated cell counts. The protocol was immunoSEQ multiplex PCR, while the TCRdb copy is restricted to in-frame clones and leaves out a portion. Clone size and V and J calls were adopted from that table, with D and trimming inferred from the DNA. Among around 270,000 clones listed, 85% to 90% were seen once. The sample consisted of peripheral blood. V usage is TRBV4-1 and J usage is TRBJ1-2; 11 nucleotides match TRBD1. The clonotype comes from a middle-aged man with acute or convalescent COVID-19. In DNA form, the CDR3 reads TGCGCCAGCAGCCAATCGGACAGGGGGCTGGGTGGCTACACCTTC. This encodes CASSQSDRGLGGYTF.